This paragraph reports one TCR beta chain. V shed 0 bases, J shed 4 bases, and the junction held 6 bases outside the gene matches. This CDR3 comprises 16 residues. Germline CDR1 and CDR2: SGHTS and YDEGEE. This sample was included in a study of shared clonotypes between healthy human individuals. The wider study: Three plates were used per donor for CD4 naive, three for CD4 memory, two for CD8 naive and one for CD8 memory.

Clones were read by immunoSEQ multiplex PCR, and TCRdb kept only the in-frame ones, dropping some. This table has roughly 2 million clones, 95% appearing once. The receptor was isolated from a man younger than 35 in good health. Sequencing was done on a sample of naive CD4+ T cells sorted from blood. Subset given: CD45RA+ positively selected. The chain is built from TRBV5-8 and TRBJ1-5, with 8 nucleotides matching TRBD1. This CDR3 reads CASSLVQGVLNQPQHF. CDR3 DNA sequence: TGTGCCAGCAGCTTGGTACAGGGGGTTTTGAATCAGCCCCAGCATTTT.